This T cell receptor beta chain comes out of a study of cytomegalovirus exposure and HLA in healthy donors. The sample holds a few counts of this clone. The study ran its PCR with 60 Vbeta and 13 Jbeta primers. Assay used: immunoSEQ multiplex PCR; TCRdb lists only in-frame clones, some missing. The table records 150,000 or so clones, around 81% of them present only once. Source material: PBMCs. The receptor comes from a woman younger than 35 in good health and CMV-seropositive.

The CDR3, as DNA: TGTGCCATCAGCGATAGCGGGGGGTTACCCACAGATACGCAGTATTTT. Protein product: CAISDSGGLPTDTQYF. The rearrangement joins TRBV10-3 to TRBJ2-3; 10 nucleotides line up with TRBD2. Trimming at V came to 6 bases and at J to 2 bases, leaving 8 bases not matched to a gene. CDR3 size: 16 residues. Germline CDR1 ENHRY, CDR2 SYGVKD.